This T cell receptor (beta chain) was profiled in a study of vaccination and CD4 T cells after COVID-19. Study information: Comprising six males and four females, the convalescent participants counted two Hispanic individuals among them. Those taking part got two shots of either the BNT162b2 or the mRNA-1273 vaccine.

In its sample, this clonotype was seen a few times. Its matching antigen is unknown. Cultured CD4+ T-cell DNA underwent Oncomine TCR Beta short-read sequencing. The source of extracted genomic DNA was cultured CD4+ T cells. TCRdb re-derived calls from the PCR reads in MiXCR, one entry per CDR3 protein. This sample has roughly 11,000 distinct CDR3 sequences; around 30% occur once, and the top ten carry 15% to 20%. This CDR3 has 14 amino acids. Germline values: CDR1 LGHNA, CDR2 YSLEER. The V gene lost 3 bases and the J gene lost 3 bases, with 9 bases spanning the gap. Described treatment: roughly ten-day PBMC culture with coronavirus spike peptide pools or control peptides (ViraFEST assay). These CD4+ T cells came from an unexposed donor, sampled before the COVID-19 pandemic (2011-2018). After expanding antigen-specific T cells with peptide pools, ViraFEST sequenced their TCRs.

The sequence was collected from a human donor in good health. The chain joins TRBV4-3 to TRBJ1-5; D not certain. Sequencing was carried out using CD4+ T cells from blood, cultured in vitro. This CDR3 reads CASSQFPDNQPQHF. CDR3 nucleotide sequence: TGCGCCAGCAGCCAGTTCCCTGACAATCAGCCCCAGCATTTT.